This TCR beta chain was observed in a study of CD8 T cells in Susac syndrome. Whole-study results and caveats: The study recognized that its TCR sequencing and HLA analysis covered a relatively small number of individuals.

V was clipped by 1 base and J by 4 bases; unmatched bases: 7. CDR3 length: 17 residues. The germline gives CDR1 SGDLS, CDR2 YYNGEE. Those who served as multiple sclerosis controls were treatment-naive patients with stable or active relapsing-remitting disease. TEMRA cells underwent FACS enrichment and CD8+ and CD4+ T cells underwent negative isolation. Reverse transcription of roughly 0.45 to 1 ug RNA used random hexamers. Amplification of TCR beta CDR3 by immunoSEQ multiplex PCR spanned 54 Vbeta and 13 Jbeta. Using its own MiXCR run on the immunoSEQ multiplex PCR reads, TCRdb lists one record per CDR3 protein. The sample lists around 300,000 distinct CDR3 sequences, roughly 85% occurring once. Concerning this clonotype: No antigen is known for it.

The chain combines TRBV9 with TRBJ2-5; 13 positions agree with TRBD2. The source is a human donor with multiple sclerosis. Source material: CD8+ T cells from PBMCs. DNA of the CDR3: TGTGCCAGCAGCGTAAAGGGGGGACTAGCGGGATCAGAGACCCAGTACTTC. Amino acids: CASSVKGGLAGSETQYF.